One and the same sample provided the 31 T cell receptor beta chains below, sequenced in a study of T cell responses to AZD1222 COVID-19 vaccine (dated by TCRdb to about 2021). This specimen's time point label, per the study, means: baseline before first vaccination. Libraries were made using the immunoSEQ multiplex PCR assay. TCRdb obtained this table from immuneACCESS and retained in-frame rearrangements with V and J assigned. These tables miss some clones; where compared with another copy, unresolved V genes account for less than half of the shortfall, and the remainder is unexplained. The sample table shows 110,000 to 150,000 clones, and 93% are seen once. The top ten hold roughly 5% of the sample. The sample was peripheral blood, taken on day 0 of AZD1222 vaccination. All receptors derive from an adult in good health.

The chain has TRBV19 and TRBJ1-2; D may be TRBD1 (6 bases). The CDR3 runs to 13 residues. The germline V and J ends were trimmed by 7 bases and 8 bases, with 17 bases remaining between them. From germline, CDR1 is LNHDA and CDR2 SQIVND (reference sequence). Here the CDR3 reads CASMVRGAGGYTF. CDR3 bases: TGTGCCAGTATGGTCCGGGGGGCCGGGGGCTACACCTTC.

V and J are TRBV14 and TRBJ2-7; TRBD1 aligns across 8 bases. The V and J ends lost 1 base and 0 bases, in that order; junction bases with no gene match: 5. The CDR3 consists of 16 residues. CDR1 is SGHDN and CDR2 is FVKESK in the germline V gene. The CDR3 loop reads CASSQGLTGDSYEQYF. CDR3 DNA: TGTGCCAGCAGCCAAGGGCTGACAGGGGACTCCTACGAGCAGTACTTC.

This clone was counted between two and nine times. This sequence joins TRBV3-1 (or the pseudogene TRBV3-2) and TRBJ2-7, with D maybe TRBD2 (5 bases). The germline V gene has CDR1 LGHDT and CDR2 YNNKEL (reference sequence). This CDR3 spans 14 amino acids. The ends were cut back, 0 bases at V and 7 bases at J, with 13 bases in the middle. The CDR3 DNA reads as TGTGCCAGCAGCCAAGATTCATGGACGGGAGAGCAGTACTTC. Amino acid sequence: CASSQDSWTGEQYF.

J is TRBJ2-5 and V is TRBV30, with D maybe TRBD1 (5 bases). Germline V CDR1 and CDR2: GTSNPN, SVGIG (reference sequence). V dropped 2 bases and J dropped 5 bases, with 15 bases sitting between them. CDR3 length: 14 residues. CDR3 nucleotides: TGTGCCTGGAGTATGGGGCTACCGAGTGAGACCCAGTACTTC. Translated: CAWSMGLPSETQYF.

The chain is built from TRBV9 and TRBJ2-5; TRBD2 aligns across 8 bases. The germline gives CDR1 SGDLS, CDR2 YYNGEE. The length of the CDR3 is 15 residues. The V gene end was trimmed by 4 bases and the J gene end by 7 bases; junction bases not matched to a gene: 12. The CDR3, as DNA: TGTGCCAGCAGCCCCCACCCGGGAGGGGAGGGGACCCAGTACTTC. Amino acid sequence: CASSPHPGGEGTQYF.

In this sample, this clone turned up a few times. The CDR3 DNA follows: TGTGCCAGCAGCCCGACAGGGGTCGAGCAGTACTTC. This gives the protein CASSPTGVEQYF. The rearrangement joins TRBV5-6 to TRBJ2-7; 8 bases are a match to TRBD1. The trim removed 4 bases at V and 6 bases at J, leaving 3 bases unmatched. Germline V gene sequence: CDR1 SGHDT, CDR2 YYEEEE. The length of the CDR3 is 12 residues.

This sequence joins TRBV15 and TRBJ1-5, with 7 bases that match TRBD1. CDR1 LNHNV and CDR2 YYDKDF come from the germline V gene (reference sequence). V lost 3 bases and J lost 2; bases outside the gene matches: 4. This CDR3 has 15 amino acids. CDR3 residues: CATSSRQGRNQPQHF. CDR3 DNA sequence: TGTGCCACCAGCAGCCGACAGGGTCGCAATCAGCCCCAGCATTTT.

The chain joins TRBV9 to TRBJ1-2, with TRBD1 identical over 10 bases. The CDR3 is 16 amino acids. The V segment lost 0 bases and the J segment 3 bases; nucleotides outside the gene matches: 5. Germline lookup yields CDR1 SGDLS and CDR2 YYNGEE. This chain's CDR3 is CASSVGSTGGHYGYTF. The DNA for the CDR3 is TGTGCCAGCAGCGTAGGTTCGACAGGGGGCCACTATGGCTACACCTTC.

This clone came up once. The rearrangement uses TRBV19 and TRBJ2-1; 12 positions match TRBD2. The CDR3 length is 16 residues. V gave up 6 bases and J gave up 4 bases; unmatched junction bases: 7. Germline V gene lookup returns CDR1 LNHDA and CDR2 SQIVND (reference sequence). Written as DNA, the CDR3 is TGTGCCAGTAGAGGACTAGCGGGACGGACATACAATGAGCAGTTCTTC. Translating it yields CASRGLAGRTYNEQFF.

V gene TRBV29-1 combines with J gene TRBJ1-2; 11 bases map to TRBD1. The ends lost 1 base at V and 4 bases at J; junction bases unmatched: 5. CDR1 is SQVTM, CDR2 ANQGSEA, per germline. The CDR3 is 15 amino acids. The CDR3, as DNA: TGCAGCGTTGAAGGGACAGGGGGCGTCGCCTATGGCTACACCTTC. Translation: CSVEGTGGVAYGYTF.

The chain recombines TRBV27 with TRBJ1-4; D not certain. Per germline, CDR1 MNHEY and CDR2 SMNVEV (reference sequence). The CDR3 extends over 14 amino acids. The V and J ends lost 3 bases and 8 bases respectively, with 13 bases between them. CDR3 nucleotides: TGTGCCAGCAGTTTTTTGGGTGTAGGGGAAAAACTGTTTTTT. This gives the protein CASSFLGVGEKLFF.

V and J are TRBV4-1 and TRBJ2-3; D ambiguous. The CDR3 runs to 17 residues. The V end lost 1 base, the J end lost 4 bases, and 18 bases lay between the germline ends. Germline V lookup: CDR1 MGHRA, CDR2 YSYEKL. The CDR3 sequence is CASSQGGSPSRADTQYF. CDR3 nucleotides: TGCGCCAGCAGCCAAGGCGGATCTCCTAGTCGGGCAGATACGCAGTATTTT.

This rearrangement joins TRBV7-2 to TRBJ1-1, with D unclear. The CDR3 spans 14 residues. Germline V CDR1 and CDR2: SGHTA, FQGNSA. Deletions cut 4 bases from V and 1 base from J, with 10 bases between. Written as DNA, the CDR3 is TGTGCCAGCAGCTCAGACCTTTCGAACACTGAAGCTTTCTTT. Translated: CASSSDLSNTEAFF.

This chain connects TRBV5-1 to TRBJ1-2; possibly TRBD1 for D (5 bases). The CDR3 consists of 14 residues. V was pared by 0 bases and J by 0 bases, with 6 bases between. Germline CDR1 is SGHRS and CDR2 is YFSETQ. The CDR3 sequence is CASSLEGPNYGYTF. CDR3 coding DNA: TGCGCCAGCAGCTTGGAGGGACCTAACTATGGCTACACCTTC.

This sequence joins TRBV5-1 and TRBJ2-2, with D perhaps TRBD1 (6 bases). The germline gives CDR1 SGHRS, CDR2 YFSETQ. The V gene lost 0 bases and the J gene lost 3 bases, with 9 bases spanning the gap. CDR3 size: 15 residues. CDR3 nucleotide sequence: TGCGCCAGCAGCTTGGACACAGGGTACACCGGGGAGCTGTTTTTT. Translation: CASSLDTGYTGELFF.

The chain is built from TRBV19 and TRBJ2-3; TRBD2 agrees at 10 bases. Trimming cost V 2 bases and J 5 bases; bases outside gene matches: 7. Per the germline V gene, CDR1 is LNHDA and CDR2 is SQIVND (reference sequence). The CDR3 has 16 amino acids. In DNA form, the CDR3 reads TGTGCCAGTAGTATACGCGGGACTAGCGAGAAAGATACGCAGTATTTT. Protein sequence: CASSIRGTSEKDTQYF.

The V call is TRBV4-2, the J call TRBJ2-1; TRBD1 aligns across 8 bases. The CDR3 covers 15 residues. Germline V lookup: CDR1 LGHNA, CDR2 YNFKEQ. V shed 3 bases, J shed 6 bases, and the junction held 7 bases outside the gene matches. The CDR3 loop reads CASSQTGVRLNEQFF. The CDR3 coding sequence is TGTGCCAGCAGCCAGACAGGGGTCAGACTCAATGAGCAGTTCTTC.

J is TRBJ2-2 and V is TRBV25-1; 7 positions agree with TRBD2. CDR1 MGHDK and CDR2 SYGVNS come from the germline V gene. With V trimmed by 6 bases and J by 5 bases, 6 bases remained unmatched. The CDR3 has 14 residues. The CDR3 here is CASSEGLPTGELFF. The DNA of the CDR3 is TGTGCCAGCAGCGAGGGACTACCTACCGGGGAGCTGTTTTTT. Based on the CDR3 plus reference TRBV25-1 and TRBJ2-2, the full variable domain is EADIYQTPRYLVIGTGKKITLECSQTMGHDKMYWYQQDPGMELHLIHYSYGVNSTEKGDLSSESTVSRIRTEHFPLTLESARPSHTSQYLCASSEGLPTGELFFGEGSRLTVL.

V gene TRBV11-2 combines with J gene TRBJ2-1; D gene uncertain. V was shortened by 1 base and J by 9 bases, with 7 bases between the two germline ends. The CDR3 loop spans 12 amino acids. From germline, CDR1 is SGHAT and CDR2 FQNNGV. The CDR3 here is CASSLVSGEQFF. Written as DNA, the CDR3 is TGTGCCAGCAGCTTAGTATCGGGTGAGCAGTTCTTC. Based on the CDR3 plus reference TRBV11-2 and TRBJ2-1, the full variable domain is EAGVAQSPRYKIIEKRQSVAFWCNPISGHATLYWYQQILGQGPKLLIQFQNNGVVDDSQLPKDRFSAERLKGVDSTLKIQPAKLEDSAVYLCASSLVSGEQFFGPGTRLTVL.

The CDR3 here is CASRLLQGDTQYF. CDR3 bases: TGTGCCAGCAGATTACTTCAGGGTGATACGCAGTATTTT. The chain has TRBV27 and TRBJ2-3, with D maybe TRBD1 (5 bases). Germline V CDR1 and CDR2: MNHEY, SMNVEV (reference sequence). The CDR3 has 13 amino acids. V lost 6 bases and J lost 6, with 13 bases in between.

The gene calls are TRBV2 and TRBJ2-2, with D hard to call. CDR1 SNHLY and CDR2 FYNNEI come from the germline V gene. The length of the CDR3 is 15 residues. V gave up 3 bases and J gave up 1 base, with 9 bases separating them. The CDR3 spells CASSESGENTGELFF. CDR3 DNA sequence: TGTGCCAGCAGTGAGTCAGGAGAGAACACCGGGGAGCTGTTTTTT.

This clone was detected a few times. The chain joins TRBV3-1 (or the pseudogene TRBV3-2) to TRBJ1-2, with no clear D. V was cut by 4 bases and J by 2 bases, with 8 bases left in between. This CDR3 spans 13 amino acids. Germline CDR1 and CDR2: LGHDT and YNNKEL (reference sequence). Here the CDR3 reads CASSPTPNYGYTF. The DNA of the CDR3 is TGTGCCAGCAGCCCAACCCCCAACTATGGCTACACCTTC.

This chain links TRBV7-9 with TRBJ2-3; 7 bases align to TRBD2. This CDR3 comprises 14 residues. Germline V gene data show CDR1 as SEHNR and CDR2 as FQNEAQ (reference sequence). The J segment lost 3 bases and the V segment lost 5 bases, leaving 5 bases of the junction unmatched. The CDR3 protein is CASSIYSGTDTQYF. The CDR3 DNA reads TGTGCCAGCAGCATATATAGCGGGACAGATACGCAGTATTTT.

The chain links TRBV10-1 to TRBJ2-3; D may be TRBD2 (6 bases). V was trimmed by 3 bases and J by 3 bases, leaving 16 bases between them. CDR1 is WNHNN, CDR2 SYGVQD, per germline (reference sequence). The CDR3 runs 16 residues. CDR3 protein: CASSDRGTRGTDTQYF. The CDR3 nucleotides are TGCGCCAGCAGTGACCGCGGGACCCGGGGAACAGATACGCAGTATTTT.

This chain joins TRBV9 and TRBJ2-1, with 7 positions matching TRBD1. With V trimmed by 4 bases and J by 3 bases, 10 bases remained unmatched. The CDR3 loop spans 16 amino acids. Germline V gene lookup returns CDR1 SGDLS and CDR2 YYNGEE. The CDR3 DNA reads as TGTGCCAGCAGCCCCGTGTCGGGACAGATCTACAATGAGCAGTTCTTC. Its protein product is CASSPVSGQIYNEQFF. Together with reference TRBV9 and TRBJ2-1, the CDR3 gives the full variable domain: DSGVTQTPKHLITATGQRVTLRCSPRSGDLSVYWYQQSLDQGLQFLIQYYNGEERAKGNILERFSAQQFPDLHSELNLSSLELGDSALYFCASSPVSGQIYNEQFFGPGTRLTVL.

This chain links TRBV6-1 with TRBJ2-7, with 11 bases fitting TRBD2. This CDR3 spans 15 amino acids. V shed 3 bases, J shed 5 bases, and the junction held 6 bases outside the gene matches. Germline-derived CDR1 and CDR2 are MNHNS and SASEGT. The CDR3 DNA reads TGTGCCAGCAGTGATTTAGCGGGAGGGCCCCACGAGCAGTACTTC. This encodes CASSDLAGGPHEQYF.

The rearrangement joins TRBV13 to TRBJ2-1, with 7 bases matching TRBD2. This CDR3 is 15 amino acids long. Unmatched junction bases numbered 5, after V lost 0 bases and J lost 6 bases. Germline assignment: CDR1 PRHDT and CDR2 FYEKMQ (reference sequence). CDR3 nucleotides: TGTGCCAGCAGCTTAGGAGGCGGGAGCACCAATGAGCAGTTCTTC. Translating gives CASSLGGGSTNEQFF.

V is TRBV28 and J is TRBJ1-1; perhaps TRBD1 as D (5 bases). The V gene's germline CDR1 is MDHEN and CDR2 SYDVKM. The CDR3 consists of 15 residues. V was trimmed by 6 bases and J by 5 bases, leaving 19 bases between them. CDR3 amino acids: CASSYLRGGGTEAFF. The DNA of the CDR3 is TGTGCCAGCAGCTACCTGCGGGGGGGTGGAACTGAAGCTTTCTTT. The complete variable domain, with remaining parts taken from reference TRBV28 and TRBJ1-1, reads DVKVTQSSRYLVKRTGEKVFLECVQDMDHENMFWYRQDPGLGLRLIYFSYDVKMKEKGDIPEGYSVSREKKERFSLILESASTNQTSMYLCASSYLRGGGTEAFFGQGTRLTVV.

The rearrangement uses TRBV9 and TRBJ2-3; 8 bases align to TRBD1. V lost 3 bases to trimming and J lost 4 bases; unmatched junction nucleotides: 16. The CDR3 runs 18 residues. Germline V lookup: CDR1 SGDLS, CDR2 YYNGEE. The DNA for the CDR3 is TGTGCCAGCAGCGCACTTAGTCGGACAGGGTACGTCGCAGATACGCAGTATTTT. It specifies CASSALSRTGYVADTQYF.

The chain has TRBV10-3 and TRBJ2-2, with D tentatively TRBD1 or TRBD2 (5 bases each). V was cut by 6 bases and J by 5 bases, with 16 bases left in between. Germline V gene lookup returns CDR1 ENHRY and CDR2 SYGVKD. CDR3 length: 15 residues. Here the CDR3 DNA reads TGTGCCATCAGAACCGGGACCCTTTCTACCGGGGAGCTGTTTTTT. Its translation: CAIRTGTLSTGELFF.

The chain recombines TRBV5-1 with TRBJ1-1; possible D gene TRBD1, 5 bases. The CDR3 runs 16 residues. The V end lost 0 bases, the J end lost 1 base, and 13 bases lay between the germline ends. The V gene's germline CDR1 is SGHRS and CDR2 YFSETQ. The DNA of the CDR3 is TGCGCCAGCAGCTTGGCTTTGACAGTCTCGAACACTGAAGCTTTCTTT. Protein: CASSLALTVSNTEAFF.